This TCR beta chain was found in a study of cytomegalovirus exposure and HLA in healthy donors. This clone was seen only a few times. Primers included in the PCR were 60 Vbeta and 13 Jbeta primers. The data were produced by immunoSEQ multiplex PCR, yet TCRdb's version contains in-frame clones alone and is incomplete. The sample records 100,000 to 150,000 clones, over 15% being singletons. V gave up 1 base and J gave up 11 bases, with 8 bases separating them. Germline lookup yields CDR1 SQVTM and CDR2 ANQGSEA. This CDR3 has 10 residues. The rearrangement uses TRBV29-1 and TRBJ1-1, with D unclear. This TCR derives from a female donor in good health and CMV-seropositive. The sequenced sample consisted of PBMCs. The CDR3 here is CSVEATRAFF. The CDR3, as DNA: TGCAGCGTTGAAGCCACTCGGGCTTTCTTT.